The 24 T cell receptor beta chains presented below share a single source sample, sequenced in a study of cytotoxic CD8 clonotypes in ibrutinib-treated CLL. Generated by immunoSEQ multiplex PCR, the TCRdb table keeps only in-frame clones and is missing some. The table includes over 120,000 clones, approximately 81% detected once. The sequenced sample was PBMCs, obtained after 12 months of ibrutinib treatment. All receptors derive from a human donor with chronic lymphocytic leukemia.

The genes are TRBV21-1 and TRBJ2-1; the table's D call, TRBD2, was not checked against the DNA. TRBV21-1 is a pseudogene. This CDR3 contains 18 residues. This chain's CDR3 is CASRDGLAGGRRRYGQFF. The CDR3 coding sequence is TGTGCCAGCAGAGACGGGTTAGCGGGAGGGAGACGGCGATATGGGCAGTTCTTC.

The V and J genes are TRBV25-1 and TRBJ2-6; D remains unclear. With 4 bases removed from V and 5 bases from J, the gap between germline ends came to 18 bases. There are 17 residues in the CDR3. Germline-derived CDR1 and CDR2 are MGHDK and SYGVNS. The CDR3, as DNA: TGTGCCAGCAGTGCGCTGGCAGAACAAAGTCGGGCCAACGTCCTGACTTTC. It yields the protein CASSALAEQSRANVLTF. Using reference TRBV25-1 and TRBJ2-6 for the parts outside the CDR3, the full variable domain is EADIYQTPRYLVIGTGKKITLECSQTMGHDKMYWYQQDPGMELHLIHYSYGVNSTEKGDLSSESTVSRIRTEHFPLTLESARPSHTSQYLCASSALAEQSRANVLTFGAGSRLTVL.

CDR3 coding DNA: TGTGCCAGCAGAAACAGCCGGACGAACACTGAAGCTTTCTTT. It codes for CASRNSRTNTEAFF. V gene TRBV2 combines with J gene TRBJ1-1; D is ambiguous. Trimming removed 6 bases at V and 1 base at J, with 12 bases between. Germline CDR1 and CDR2: SNHLY and FYNNEI. The length of the CDR3 is 14 residues.

The chain has TRBV25-1 and TRBJ2-1; no firm D call. Between the trimmed V and J ends, which lost 5 bases and 0 bases, there was a span of 5 bases. Germline V gives CDR1 MGHDK, CDR2 SYGVNS. This CDR3 has 13 amino acids. CDR3 DNA sequence: TGTGCCAGCAGTAAAAGCTCCTACAATGAGCAGTTCTTC. Protein: CASSKSSYNEQFF.

CDR3 loop: CSVGRVASYNEQFF. For the CDR3, the DNA is TGCAGCGTTGGTAGGGTAGCCTCCTACAATGAGCAGTTCTTC. J is TRBJ2-1 and V is TRBV29-1, with unresolved D. Germline CDR1 is SQVTM and CDR2 is ANQGSEA. With 4 bases removed from V and 0 bases from J, the gap between germline ends came to 10 bases. The CDR3 sequence is 14 residues long.

The rearrangement joins TRBV7-2 to TRBJ1-2, with D unclear. Looked up from germline, CDR1 is SGHTA and CDR2 is FQGNSA. The germline V and J ends were trimmed by 5 bases and 4 bases, with 14 bases remaining between them. CDR3 length: 14 amino acids. This chain's CDR3 is CASSPASLAYGYTF. Written as DNA, the CDR3 is TGTGCCAGCAGCCCCGCATCACTGGCCTATGGCTACACCTTC.

Turning to this clone: Other DNA sequences from this sample encode an identical CDR3 as well. The chain joins TRBV2 to TRBJ2-7, with D unresolved. The germline V gene has CDR1 SNHLY and CDR2 FYNNEI. The CDR3 sequence is 11 residues long. Trimming pared 4 bases from V and 4 bases from J, leaving 5 bases between. CDR3 amino acids: CASSGRYEQYF. The CDR3 DNA follows: TGTGCCAGCAGTGGTAGGTACGAGCAGTACTTC.

This clone was seen a few times. The rearrangement joins TRBV6-5 to TRBJ2-2; 10 positions match TRBD1. Germline loops: CDR1 MNHEY, CDR2 SVGAGI. Trimming cost V 6 bases and J 5 bases; bases outside gene matches: 6. The CDR3 runs to 15 residues. CDR3 sequence reads: CASRPGQGMTGELFF. The CDR3 coding sequence is TGTGCCAGCAGACCGGGACAGGGGATGACCGGGGAGCTGTTTTTT.

V usage is TRBV18 and J usage is TRBJ1-3; D is unclear. The CDR3 has 16 amino acids. Trimming cost V 6 bases and J 0 bases, with 15 bases left between them. Germline values: CDR1 KGHSH, CDR2 LQKENI. CDR3 coding DNA: TGTGCCAGCTCCCCCGGAGGACCCCGCTCTGGAAACACCATATATTTT. It specifies CASSPGGPRSGNTIYF.

The gene calls are TRBV10-3 and TRBJ2-2; D is possibly TRBD2 (7 bases). The CDR3 length is 15 residues. V gave up 4 bases and J gave up 6 bases, with 15 bases separating them. Germline V CDR1 and CDR2: ENHRY, SYGVKD. The CDR3 nucleotides read TGTGCCATCAGTGGATACAGGGAGGGGCCCGGGGAGCTGTTTTTT. Translated: CAISGYREGPGELFF.

The rearrangement links TRBV7-9 to TRBJ2-1; D gene unclear. This CDR3 spans 13 amino acids. Trimming took 0 bases from V and 7 from J, leaving 7 bases between them. The V gene's germline CDR1 is SEHNR and CDR2 FQNEAQ (reference sequence). The CDR3 spells CASSLALGNEQFF. The CDR3 nucleotides read TGTGCCAGCAGCTTAGCCCTTGGGAATGAGCAGTTCTTC. Complete variable domain (other parts from reference TRBV7-9 and TRBJ2-1): DTGVSQNPRHKITKRGQNVTFRCDPISEHNRLYWYRQTLGQGPEFLTYFQNEAQLEKSRLLSDRFSAERPKGSFSTLEIQRTEQGDSAMYLCASSLALGNEQFFGPGTRLTVL.

The chain carries TRBV27 and TRBJ2-7; D is perhaps TRBD1 (5 bases). The CDR3 is made up of 13 amino acids. The V gene lost 5 bases and the J gene lost 6 bases, with 14 bases spanning the gap. Germline V gene data show CDR1 as MNHEY and CDR2 as SMNVEV (reference sequence). The CDR3 nucleotides are TGTGCCAGCAGTGACTTCACAGGTCGCGAGCAGTACTTC. This encodes CASSDFTGREQYF.

The genes are TRBV11-2 and TRBJ2-7, with D possibly being TRBD2 (5 bases). The CDR3 is made up of 14 amino acids. The V end lost 4 bases, the J end lost 4 bases, and 14 bases lay between the germline ends. Germline-derived CDR1 and CDR2 are SGHAT and FQNNGV. CDR3 loop: CASSSSGTAYEQYF. CDR3 sequence (DNA): TGTGCCAGCAGCTCCTCGGGAACGGCGTACGAGCAGTACTTC.

This sequence joins TRBV4-3 and TRBJ2-7; 10 positions agree with TRBD2. The CDR3 runs 19 residues. V lost 1 base to trimming and J lost 1 base; unmatched junction nucleotides: 13. Germline values: CDR1 LGHNA, CDR2 YSLEER. CDR3: CASSQVFMGLAGGSYEQYF. The CDR3 DNA follows: TGCGCCAGCAGCCAAGTATTCATGGGCTTAGCGGGAGGATCCTACGAGCAGTACTTC.

The CDR3 coding sequence is TGTGCCAGTAAATTGACGGGGAACACTGAAGCTTTCTTT. Translating it yields CASKLTGNTEAFF. V and J are TRBV19 and TRBJ1-1; D not certain. Germline lookup yields CDR1 LNHDA and CDR2 SQIVND (reference sequence). The V and J ends lost 7 bases and 1 base respectively, with 10 bases between them. The CDR3 runs to 13 residues.

CDR3 DNA: TGTGCCAGCAGTTTTTTCGTTTGGGGAGAGGCTTTCTTT. Protein sequence: CASSFFVWGEAFF. J is TRBJ1-1 and V is TRBV28, with no clear D. V shed 3 bases and J shed 11 bases, with 16 bases lying between them. CDR1 and CDR2 (germline): MDHEN, SYDVKM. The CDR3 totals 13 residues.

The chain links TRBV6-1 to TRBJ1-2; D not resolved. CDR1 and CDR2 (germline): MNHNS, SASEGT. Trimming pared 6 bases from V and 2 bases from J, leaving 10 bases between. The CDR3 is made up of 13 amino acids. The CDR3 loop is CASRRSTNYGYTF. The DNA of the CDR3 is TGTGCCAGCAGAAGGTCAACCAACTATGGCTACACCTTC.

V is TRBV7-2 and J is TRBJ1-2; D is possibly TRBD1 (6 bases). Deletions cut 1 base from V and 8 bases from J, with 11 bases between. Germline V lookup: CDR1 SGHTA, CDR2 FQGNSA. This CDR3 spans 13 amino acids. The CDR3 loop is CASSLGGGSGYTF. DNA of the CDR3: TGTGCCAGCAGCTTAGGTGGGGGCTCCGGCTACACCTTC.

V gene TRBV5-6 combines with J gene TRBJ2-1; D tentatively reads TRBD1 or TRBD2 (5 bases each). This CDR3 is built from 16 residues. Trimming left V 0 bases short and J 5 bases short, with 15 bases between. Germline CDR1 is SGHDT and CDR2 is YYEEEE. The CDR3 DNA reads TGTGCCAGCAGCTTGGTGTATGGGGGATCCGACAATGAGCAGTTCTTC. Residues: CASSLVYGGSDNEQFF. The full variable domain, its missing parts supplied by reference TRBV5-6 and TRBJ2-1, is DAGVTQSPTHLIKTRGQQVTLRCSPKSGHDTVSWYQQALGQGPQFIFQYYEEEERQRGNFPDRFSGHQFPNYSSELNVNALLLGDSALYLCASSLVYGGSDNEQFFGPGTRLTVL.

The chain links TRBV30 to TRBJ2-2; TRBD1 matches at 8 bases. V was clipped by 5 bases and J by 3 bases; unmatched bases: 8. CDR3 length equals 15 residues. The germline V gene encodes CDR1 GTSNPN and CDR2 SVGIG (reference sequence). The CDR3 sequence is CAWCPADRDTGELFF. DNA for the CDR3: TGTGCCTGGTGCCCAGCGGACAGGGACACCGGGGAGCTGTTTTTT.

This clone has a single count. For the CDR3, the DNA is TGTGCCAGCAGTGATCCAGGCGGGAGGTTTCGAGAGACCCAGTACTTC. Translation gives CASSDPGGRFRETQYF. The chain links TRBV6-1 to TRBJ2-5, with 8 bases matching TRBD2. This CDR3 has 16 amino acids. J lost 4 bases, V lost 3 bases, and 10 bases had no gene match. Germline V lookup: CDR1 MNHNS, CDR2 SASEGT.

This clone has only one observation. The chain is built from TRBV5-6 and TRBJ1-1, with 8 bases identical to TRBD1. Per the germline V gene, CDR1 is SGHDT and CDR2 is YYEEEE. Trimming took 4 bases from V and 1 from J; bases not matched to a gene: 9. The CDR3 length is 16 residues. The CDR3 spells CASSRRTGQTNTEAFF. CDR3 nucleotide sequence: TGTGCCAGCAGCCGCAGGACAGGGCAGACGAACACTGAAGCTTTCTTT. The full variable domain, its missing parts supplied by reference TRBV5-6 and TRBJ1-1, is DAGVTQSPTHLIKTRGQQVTLRCSPKSGHDTVSWYQQALGQGPQFIFQYYEEEERQRGNFPDRFSGHQFPNYSSELNVNALLLGDSALYLCASSRRTGQTNTEAFFGQGTRLTVV.

The rearrangement uses TRBV7-8 and TRBJ2-7, with D maybe TRBD2 (6 bases). V was cut by 5 bases and J by 0 bases, with 11 bases left in between. The CDR3 has 14 residues. Germline V lookup: CDR1 SGHVS, CDR2 FQNEAQ. The CDR3 DNA follows: TGTGCCAGCAGCCTCCGGGAGAACTCCTACGAGCAGTACTTC. Amino acids: CASSLRENSYEQYF.

This chain joins TRBV27 and TRBJ2-7, with 11 bases lining up with TRBD2. From germline, CDR1 is MNHEY and CDR2 SMNVEV (reference sequence). The CDR3 is made up of 17 amino acids. V was pared by 3 bases and J by 2 bases, with 9 bases of the junction left unmatched. Here the CDR3 reads CASSLGLAESGAYEQYF. CDR3 bases: TGTGCCAGCAGTTTGGGACTAGCGGAGAGTGGGGCCTACGAGCAGTACTTC.